These 32 T cell receptor beta chains were sequenced from one sample in a study of T cells in Graves' hyperthyroidism and ophthalmopathy (dated by TCRdb to between 2018 and 2020). The library was built by means of multiplex PCR. The data were produced on an Illumina HiSeq 2000. The TCR beta CDR3 regions were amplified from RNA transcripts. For the first round of RT-PCR on the TCR CDR3, the HTBI primer set was used together with the Qiagen OneStep RT-PCR kit. TCRdb passed the public sequencing reads through fastp at Q25 and MiXCR, retaining productive beta sequences. Entries that share a CDR3 protein sequence are merged under the most common genes and DNA. Present in this sample are under 400,000 distinct CDR3 sequences, about 13% of which were seen just once. The ten biggest clones cover 9.2% of the sample. The sequencing input was blood. The receptors shown here come from a woman aged 18-29 years with Graves' hyperthyroidism.

This clonotype was recorded a few times. The rearrangement links TRBV19 to TRBJ2-5; D may match TRBD1 or TRBD2 (5 bases each). This CDR3 is 15 amino acids long. The V gene lost 3 bases and the J gene lost 5 bases, with 16 bases spanning the gap. Germline V CDR1 and CDR2: LNHDA, SQIVND (reference sequence). DNA for the CDR3: TGTGCCAGTAGTATGGGGGACGGAGGCCAGGAGACCCAGTACTTC. Protein: CASSMGDGGQETQYF.

At least ten counts were recorded for this clonotype. The chain employs TRBV7-9 and TRBJ2-3, with 10 bases identical to TRBD2. The germline V gene encodes CDR1 SEHNR and CDR2 FQNEAQ (reference sequence). This CDR3 comprises 16 residues. V trimming: 4 bases; J trimming: 3 bases; junction bases outside the gene matches: 7. The CDR3 DNA reads TGTGCCAGCAGCTCACTAGCGGGGCTCTCGACAGATACGCAGTATTTT. It translates to CASSSLAGLSTDTQYF.

Concerning this clonotype: Given a much more abundant clone one base away, this may be a read error. This chain connects TRBV28 to TRBJ2-7, with D perhaps matching TRBD2 (6 bases). Trimming took off 5 bases at V and 9 bases at J, with 17 bases between the two ends. CDR3 size: 13 residues. CDR1 MDHEN and CDR2 SYDVKM come from the germline V gene. CDR3 region: CASSPGDRFGQYF. The DNA for the CDR3 is TGTGCCAGCAGTCCGGGGGACCGATTTGGGCAGTACTTC.

A few counts support this clonotype. This rearrangement joins TRBV2 to TRBJ1-6; no firm D call. V was clipped by 6 bases and J by 0 bases, with 15 bases between them. The CDR3 has 17 residues. Germline V gene data show CDR1 as SNHLY and CDR2 as FYNNEI. The CDR3 DNA reads TGTGCCAGCAGCTTAGTCACCGGAAGCTCCTATAATTCACCCCTCCACTTT. Its protein is CASSLVTGSSYNSPLHF.

The gene calls are TRBV2 and TRBJ2-2; 12 bases match TRBD2. Trimming removed 3 bases from V and 1 base from J; junction bases left unmatched: 3. Germline V lookup: CDR1 SNHLY, CDR2 FYNNEI. The CDR3 has 17 residues. CDR3 nucleotide sequence: TGTGCCAGCAGTGAGCCTAGCGGGAGGGGGAACACCGGGGAGCTGTTTTTT. As protein: CASSEPSGRGNTGELFF.

In regard to this clonotype: A much larger clone differs from this one at a single base, so this may be a read error. Since no conserved phenylalanine or tryptophan closes the CDR3, a read error is the likely cause. This chain connects TRBV28 to TRBJ1-1; D is ambiguous. The V gene's germline CDR1 is MDHEN and CDR2 SYDVKM. The CDR3 loop spans 14 amino acids. V lost 8 bases and J lost 3, with 16 bases in between. The CDR3: CASHPSGSDTEAFS. The CDR3 DNA sequence: TGTGCCAGCCACCCGTCCGGATCGGACACTGAAGCTTTCTCT.

V gene TRBV7-3 combines with J gene TRBJ1-2, with no clear D. The ends were cut back, 1 base at V and 6 bases at J, with 9 bases in the middle. The CDR3 runs to 13 residues. Germline values: CDR1 SGHTA, CDR2 FQGTGA. The CDR3 DNA sequence: TGTGCCAGCAGCTTAAACAGATTAAATGGCTACACCTTC. Amino acid sequence: CASSLNRLNGYTF.

This clonotype was detected ten times or more. The rearrangement links TRBV4-3 to TRBJ1-1, with D maybe TRBD1 (5 bases). Germline V gene lookup returns CDR1 LGHNA and CDR2 YSLEER. The CDR3 is made up of 18 amino acids. Trimming shortened V by 0 bases and J by 1 base, and 18 bases separated the two germline ends. This CDR3 is CASSQDRLLGDSNTEAFF. The CDR3 bases are TGCGCCAGCAGCCAAGATCGCCTATTAGGGGATTCGAACACTGAAGCTTTCTTT.

This clonotype was seen a few times. The rearrangement uses TRBV28 and TRBJ1-4; D gene uncertain. Germline values: CDR1 MDHEN, CDR2 SYDVKM. This CDR3 is 12 amino acids long. Between the trimmed V and J ends, which lost 3 bases and 7 bases, there was a span of 6 bases. This CDR3 is CASSFYVEKLFF. The CDR3 DNA reads as TGTGCCAGCAGTTTTTACGTTGAAAAACTGTTTTTT.

The rearrangement joins TRBV7-2 to TRBJ2-7; 8 positions agree with TRBD2. The CDR3 has 15 amino acids. V shed 6 bases, J shed 6 bases, and the junction held 13 bases outside the gene matches. CDR1 is SGHTA and CDR2 is FQGNSA in the germline V gene. CDR3 in DNA: TGTGCCAGCAGTTCCGGGACTAGAGCTGTAAGCGAGCAGTACTTC. Amino acids: CASSSGTRAVSEQYF. Full variable domain (rest looked up from reference TRBV7-2 and TRBJ2-7): GAGVSQSPSNKVTEKGKDVELRCDPISGHTALYWYRQSLGQGLEFLIYFQGNSAPDKSGLPSDRFSAERTGGSVSTLTIQRTQQEDSAVYLCASSSGTRAVSEQYFGPGTRLTVT.

The rearrangement uses TRBV6-1 and TRBJ2-7; TRBD1 matches 8 bases. The V gene's germline CDR1 is MNHNS and CDR2 SASEGT. The J segment lost 6 bases and the V segment lost 5 bases, leaving 9 bases of the junction unmatched. The CDR3 is 14 residues long. CDR3 in amino acids: CASSPGTGVSEQYF. The CDR3 DNA follows: TGTGCCAGCAGTCCCGGGACAGGCGTCAGCGAGCAGTACTTC.

The sample holds many counts of this clonotype. The V gene is TRBV20-1, the J gene TRBJ2-1, with 7 positions matching TRBD1. The CDR3 has 13 residues. V shed 6 bases, J shed 6 bases, and the junction held 8 bases outside the gene matches. The germline gives CDR1 DFQATT, CDR2 SNEGSKA (reference sequence). The CDR3 sequence is CSAGQALGNEQFF. The CDR3 nucleotides read TGCAGTGCCGGACAGGCGCTGGGCAATGAGCAGTTCTTC.

The CDR3 is CASSRVPSYEQYF. CDR3 DNA: TGTGCCAGCAGCCGAGTTCCCTCCTACGAGCAGTACTTC. This chain connects TRBV6-1 to TRBJ2-7; the D is unclear. There are 13 residues in the CDR3. Germline V lookup: CDR1 MNHNS, CDR2 SASEGT. Trimming removed 6 bases at V and 0 bases at J, with 9 bases between.

This clonotype was counted at least ten times. J is TRBJ2-1 and V is TRBV14, with 7 bases lining up with TRBD1. The CDR3 runs to 14 residues. The V gene's germline CDR1 is SGHDN and CDR2 FVKESK. Unmatched junction bases numbered 2, after V lost 4 bases and J lost 2 bases. The CDR3 is CASSPRGTYNEQFF. CDR3 bases: TGTGCCAGCAGCCCCAGGGGGACCTACAATGAGCAGTTCTTC.

A few counts support this clonotype. The chain is built from TRBV7-3 and TRBJ2-5; D might be TRBD1 (5 bases). The V and J ends lost 4 bases and 5 bases respectively, with 14 bases between them. Germline V lookup: CDR1 SGHTA, CDR2 FQGTGA. This CDR3 is 14 amino acids long. CDR3 loop: CASSSTGSRETQYF. The CDR3 nucleotides read TGTGCCAGCAGCTCAACAGGTAGTCGGGAGACCCAGTACTTC.

This clonotype appeared many times. This chain links TRBV28 with TRBJ2-7; D possibly uses TRBD1 or TRBD2 (6 bases each). The CDR3 totals 16 residues. From germline, CDR1 is MDHEN and CDR2 SYDVKM. Trimming left V 3 bases short and J 2 bases short, with 17 bases between. The CDR3 sequence is CASSFPGGRVTYEQYF. DNA of the CDR3: TGTGCCAGCAGTTTTCCCGGGGGCAGGGTCACCTACGAGCAGTACTTC. Full variable domain (rest looked up from reference TRBV28 and TRBJ2-7): DVKVTQSSRYLVKRTGEKVFLECVQDMDHENMFWYRQDPGLGLRLIYFSYDVKMKEKGDIPEGYSVSREKKERFSLILESASTNQTSMYLCASSFPGGRVTYEQYFGPGTRLTVT.

This clonotype has more than one count but fewer than ten. J is TRBJ2-7 and V is TRBV14; TRBD1 matches at 11 bases. The CDR3 runs 14 residues. Germline-derived CDR1 and CDR2 are SGHDN and FVKESK. V was pared by 6 bases and J by 6 bases, with 7 bases of the junction left unmatched. The CDR3 coding sequence is TGTGCCAGCAGTTCTAGGACAGGGGGCTTCGAGCAGTACTTC. Protein product: CASSSRTGGFEQYF.

In this sample, this clonotype turned up many times. The chain joins TRBV12-3 or TRBV12-4 to TRBJ2-5; 7 nucleotides align to TRBD1. CDR3 length equals 15 residues. Trimming took 5 bases from V and 5 from J; bases not matched to a gene: 11. DNA for the CDR3: TGTGCCAGCAGTCCTCCGGGCCCCAGGGGGGAGACCCAGTACTTC. Its translation is CASSPPGPRGETQYF.

DNA of the CDR3: TGTGCCAGCAGTCCCACTCTAACAGGGGGGAACTATGGCTACACCTTC. It encodes CASSPTLTGGNYGYTF. The rearrangement joins TRBV2 to TRBJ1-2, with TRBD1 identical over 8 bases. Germline values: CDR1 SNHLY, CDR2 FYNNEI. Unmatched junction bases numbered 10, after V lost 5 bases and J lost 2 bases. This CDR3 has 16 residues.

The rearrangement uses TRBV10-3 and TRBJ2-3, with D perhaps being TRBD1 or TRBD2 (5 bases each). This CDR3 comprises 13 residues. Germline assignment: CDR1 ENHRY and CDR2 SYGVKD. Trimming pared 8 bases from V and 2 bases from J, leaving 11 bases between. The CDR3 reads CAILRDHTDTQYF. Written as DNA, the CDR3 is TGTGCCATCCTGAGGGACCACACAGATACGCAGTATTTT.

V gene TRBV6-1 combines with J gene TRBJ2-5, with TRBD2 identical over 7 bases. CDR1 and CDR2 from the germline V gene are MNHNS and SASEGT. V lost 6 bases and J lost 5; bases outside the gene matches: 12. This CDR3 has 15 amino acids. CDR3 sequence: CASSLMGGVHETQYF. The CDR3 DNA reads TGTGCCAGCAGCCTGATGGGGGGGGTTCATGAGACCCAGTACTTC.

The table lists this clonotype with a count of one. Since no conserved phenylalanine or tryptophan closes the CDR3, a read error is the likely cause. This chain links TRBV6-2 or TRBV6-3 with TRBJ1-5, with 8 bases matching TRBD1. Trimming took 6 bases from V and 7 from J; bases not matched to a gene: 5. The germline CDR1 and CDR2 sequences are MNHEY and SVGEGT. This CDR3 is built from 13 residues. The CDR3 DNA reads as TGTGCCAGCAGCCCTGACAGGGGCCAGCCCCAGCATTCT. Translated, it gives CASSPDRGQPQHS.

This sequence joins TRBV4-1 and TRBJ1-2; the match to TRBD1 covers 12 bases. Per the germline V gene, CDR1 is MGHRA and CDR2 is YSYEKL. The CDR3 consists of 17 residues. V was clipped by 3 bases and J by 5 bases; unmatched bases: 10. CDR3 sequence (DNA): TGCGCCAGCAGCCAGGATAGGGGACAGGGGGCGGGTTATGGCTACACCTTC. Its protein is CASSQDRGQGAGYGYTF.

The chain employs TRBV30 and TRBJ1-6, with D possibly matching TRBD1 (5 bases). From germline, CDR1 is GTSNPN and CDR2 SVGIG (reference sequence). With 2 bases removed from V and 4 bases from J, the gap between germline ends came to 18 bases. CDR3 length equals 17 residues. CDR3 in DNA: TGTGCCTGGAGTTCCCGGGGGGGGAAGAATTATAATTCACCCCTCCACTTT. Translating it yields CAWSSRGGKNYNSPLHF.

This clonotype occurred many times. The genes are TRBV28 and TRBJ2-3; D is uncertain. The ends were cut back, 6 bases at V and 2 bases at J, with 12 bases in the middle. Germline CDR1 and CDR2: MDHEN and SYDVKM. The CDR3 contains 14 residues. CDR3 in amino acids: CASRAIVATDTQYF. CDR3 coding DNA: TGTGCCAGCAGGGCCATTGTAGCCACAGATACGCAGTATTTT.

The J gene is TRBJ2-5, the V gene TRBV4-1; D may be TRBD2 (7 bases). The V gene lost 3 bases and the J gene lost 1 base, with 15 bases spanning the gap. Germline loops: CDR1 MGHRA, CDR2 YSYEKL. The CDR3 covers 16 residues. CDR3 sequence: CASSHRVRGPQETQYF. The CDR3, as DNA: TGCGCCAGCAGCCATCGTGTGCGGGGGCCCCAAGAGACCCAGTACTTC.

This clonotype was detected many times. An end of the junction does not agree with germline; a read error may underlie this. The chain links TRBV7-2 to TRBJ1-6, with TRBD1 matching over 9 bases. In germline, CDR1 is SGHTA, CDR2 FQGNSA. This CDR3 has 12 residues. The CDR3 DNA reads as TGCGCCAGTTCCGACAGGGGGTCACCCCTCCACTTT. Residues: CASSDRGSPLHF.

This clonotype showed up just a few times. The CDR3 DNA reads TGTGCCAGTAGTATGATAGCGGGGGGGTTCTCCGAGCAGTTCTTC. It translates to CASSMIAGGFSEQFF. The chain links TRBV19 to TRBJ2-1, with TRBD2 identical over 11 bases. This CDR3 region has 15 residues. V gave up 3 bases and J gave up 10 bases; unmatched junction bases: 8. The germline gives CDR1 LNHDA, CDR2 SQIVND (reference sequence).

This clonotype was seen a handful of times. The DNA for the CDR3 is TGCAGCGTTGAATACTTAGGGGGGACTAGCGGGGGGGCCGGGGTCGATGAGCAGTTCTTC. Translating gives CSVEYLGGTSGGAGVDEQFF. The chain recombines TRBV29-1 with TRBJ2-1; TRBD2 matches 16 bases. Germline V gene data show CDR1 as SQVTM and CDR2 as ANQGSEA. V gave up 2 bases and J gave up 8 bases; unmatched junction bases: 18. This CDR3 region has 20 residues.

In this sample, this clonotype turned up a few times. At one end the junction does not follow the germline gene, possibly because of a read error. The V gene is TRBV5-5, the J gene TRBJ2-2; D is unclear. The germline V gene has CDR1 SGHKS and CDR2 YYEKEE (reference sequence). This CDR3 comprises 14 residues. This chain's CDR3 is CASGLYHAGGELFF. DNA of the CDR3: TGTGCCAGCGGCTTGTACCACGCTGGCGGGGAGCTGTTTTTT.

This clonotype has at least ten counts. This chain joins TRBV27 and TRBJ1-1, with TRBD1 matching over 8 bases. V lost 4 bases and J lost 3; bases outside the gene matches: 13. This CDR3 is built from 17 residues. Germline CDR1 and CDR2: MNHEY and SMNVEV (reference sequence). DNA of the CDR3: TGTGCCAGCAGTTCAGGGGGCCTACCCCGCGGGTACACTGAAGCTTTCTTT. Amino acids: CASSSGGLPRGYTEAFF.

The chain has TRBV14 and TRBJ2-7, with 9 nucleotides matching TRBD2. In germline, CDR1 is SGHDN, CDR2 FVKESK. V dropped 4 bases and J dropped 3; count of bases not matched to a gene: 7. This CDR3 has 15 amino acids. The CDR3 DNA reads TGTGCCAGCAGCCGGGAGACTAGCGGACTCTACGAGCAGTACTTC. As protein: CASSRETSGLYEQYF.